The next 30 T cell receptor beta chains were all read from a single sample in a study of T-cell memory formation after mild COVID-19. TCRdb re-analysed the 5' RACE reads in MiXCR, keeping a single row per CDR3 protein. The sample holds some 310,000 distinct CDR3 sequences, roughly 19% seen once. The material sequenced was PBMCs or a T cell subset sorted from them (not recorded which). These receptors were obtained from a man between 18 and 29 years old who had mild COVID-19 (a few samples of this study predate the infection). Cell type and time point are not known.

This rearrangement joins TRBV5-1 to TRBJ2-7; possible D gene TRBD1, 5 bases. With 0 bases removed from V and 3 bases from J, the gap between germline ends came to 7 bases. Germline CDR1 is SGHRS and CDR2 is YFSETQ. The CDR3 loop spans 13 amino acids. CDR3 loop: CASSLGRDYEQYF. The CDR3 DNA follows: TGCGCCAGCAGCTTGGGCAGGGACTACGAGCAGTACTTC. Full variable domain (missing parts from reference TRBV5-1 and TRBJ2-7): KAGVTQTPRYLIKTRGQQVTLSCSPISGHRSVSWYQQTPGQGLQFLFEYFSETQRNKGNFPGRFSGRQFSNSRSEMNVSTLELGDSALYLCASSLGRDYEQYFGPGTRLTVT.

This sequence joins TRBV4-3 and TRBJ1-3; the D gene is possibly TRBD1 (5 bases). The CDR3 spans 15 residues. Trimming took off 4 bases at V and 0 bases at J, with 10 bases between the two ends. CDR1 and CDR2 (germline): LGHNA, YSLEER. The CDR3 DNA reads TGCGCCAGCAGCCCTGGGACGGCCTCTGGAAACACCATATATTTT. Protein product: CASSPGTASGNTIYF.

This clonotype has a handful of counts. V usage is TRBV7-9 and J usage is TRBJ1-1, with D unclear. This CDR3 has 11 amino acids. Trimming took 3 bases from V and 7 from J, leaving 6 bases between them. CDR1 is SEHNR, CDR2 FQNEAQ, per germline (reference sequence). CDR3 in DNA: TGTGCCAGCAGCTTTCACCTTGAAGCTTTCTTT. Translated: CASSFHLEAFF.

This clonotype came up a few times. The chain joins TRBV6-6 to TRBJ1-5; D remains ambiguous. The CDR3 is made up of 14 amino acids. V was pared by 2 bases and J by 7 bases, with 12 bases between. Germline CDR1 is MNHNY and CDR2 is SVGAGI (reference sequence). CDR3 loop: CASSYMGSGQPQHF. For the CDR3, the DNA is TGTGCCAGCAGTTACATGGGATCCGGGCAGCCCCAGCATTTT.

This clonotype appeared a few times. This chain links TRBV6-5 with TRBJ2-1; TRBD1 aligns across 9 bases. The V and J ends lost 8 bases and 7 bases, in that order; junction bases with no gene match: 12. CDR1 is MNHEY and CDR2 is SVGAGI in the germline V gene. The CDR3 extends over 15 amino acids. This CDR3 is CASASVGQGKNEQFF. In nucleotides, the CDR3 is TGTGCCAGCGCCTCTGTAGGACAGGGGAAGAATGAGCAGTTCTTC.

This clonotype was found a few times. The chain couples TRBV3-1 to TRBJ1-6, with D perhaps TRBD1 (5 bases). The CDR3 length is 17 residues. Trimming shortened V by 1 base and J by 7 bases, and 17 bases separated the two germline ends. Per germline, CDR1 LGHDT and CDR2 YNNKEL (reference sequence). The CDR3 DNA follows: TGTGCCAGCAGCCAAGTAAGCTTTGGGACGAGCAATTCACCCCTCCACTTT. Its translation: CASSQVSFGTSNSPLHF.

The chain links TRBV7-3 to TRBJ2-1, with 9 bases matching TRBD1. Per the germline V gene, CDR1 is SGHTA and CDR2 is FQGTGA. With 5 bases clipped from V and 3 bases from J, the junction kept 2 bases outside the gene matches. The CDR3 is 14 amino acids. In DNA, the CDR3 is TGTGCCAGCAGCCGGGACAGGGTCTACAATGAGCAGTTCTTC. This gives the protein CASSRDRVYNEQFF.

This clonotype was seen more than once but under ten times. The rearrangement joins TRBV9 to TRBJ2-3; D gene uncertain. V gave up 0 bases and J gave up 2 bases, with 10 bases separating them. Germline assignment: CDR1 SGDLS and CDR2 YYNGEE. CDR3 size: 15 residues. CDR3 DNA sequence: TGTGCCAGCAGCGTAGGGCTAGAGCTCACAGATACGCAGTATTTT. This encodes CASSVGLELTDTQYF.

This clonotype was detected a few times. This chain joins TRBV6-5 and TRBJ2-2; TRBD1 might be the D (5 bases). The CDR3 sequence is 12 residues long. The V gene lost 6 bases and the J gene lost 7 bases, with 9 bases spanning the gap. CDR1 and CDR2 (germline): MNHEY, SVGAGI. Written as DNA, the CDR3 is TGTGCCAGCAGCCCAGGGTTCGGGGAGCTGTTTTTT. It translates to CASSPGFGELFF.

The sample holds many counts of this clonotype. CDR3 in DNA: TGTGCCAGCAGTTCGGGCGGGAACACTGAAGCTTTCTTT. This gives the protein CASSSGGNTEAFF. The V call is TRBV12-3 or TRBV12-4, the J call TRBJ1-1; D not certain. V was shortened by 4 bases and J by 1 base, with 7 bases between the two germline ends. This CDR3 has 13 amino acids.

To note about this clonotype: Possible read error: a much larger clone is one base away. J is TRBJ1-1 and V is TRBV11-1, with 8 positions matching TRBD1. Germline values: CDR1 SGHAT, CDR2 FQDESV (reference sequence). V lost 6 bases to trimming and J lost 1 base; unmatched junction nucleotides: 1. This CDR3 region has 13 residues. For the CDR3, the DNA is TGTGCCAGCAGGGGACAGGAGAACACTGAAGCTTTCTTT. It yields the protein CASRGQENTEAFF.

The rearrangement links TRBV6-6 to TRBJ1-2; D ambiguous. In germline, CDR1 is MNHNY, CDR2 SVGAGI (reference sequence). Trimming removed 6 bases at V and 0 bases at J, with 8 bases between. This CDR3 comprises 13 residues. The DNA for the CDR3 is TGTGCCAGCAGGCCAGACCCTAACTATGGCTACACCTTC. As protein: CASRPDPNYGYTF.

The chain recombines TRBV6-5 with TRBJ1-1; 7 bases agree with TRBD1. Trimming took 6 bases from V and 7 from J; bases not matched to a gene: 8. The CDR3 loop spans 13 amino acids. Per the germline V gene, CDR1 is MNHEY and CDR2 is SVGAGI. CDR3 in DNA: TGTGCCAGCAGGCCACAGGGGAGACGTGAAGCTTTCTTT. It translates to CASRPQGRREAFF.

CDR3 region: CASSPYRGGEQFF. The CDR3 coding sequence is TGTGCCAGCAGCCCGTACAGGGGAGGTGAGCAGTTCTTC. The V and J genes are TRBV3-1 and TRBJ2-1; D might be TRBD1 (7 bases). Per the germline V gene, CDR1 is LGHDT and CDR2 is YNNKEL (reference sequence). The CDR3 has 13 amino acids. The germline V and J ends were trimmed by 4 bases and 9 bases, with 13 bases remaining between them.

This clonotype was counted a few times. The J gene is TRBJ2-1, the V gene TRBV5-6; the D is unclear. CDR3 length equals 13 residues. V was clipped by 0 bases and J by 8 bases, with 9 bases between them. Germline V gene sequence: CDR1 SGHDT, CDR2 YYEEEE. The CDR3 loop reads CASSLDSVDEQFF. CDR3 nucleotide sequence: TGTGCCAGCAGCTTGGACTCCGTCGATGAGCAGTTCTTC.

The chain links TRBV20-1 to TRBJ2-3, with D perhaps matching TRBD2 (6 bases). The CDR3 sequence is 13 residues long. Trimming pared 5 bases from V and 4 bases from J, leaving 13 bases between. Germline values: CDR1 DFQATT, CDR2 SNEGSKA (reference sequence). The CDR3 protein is CSAPTSSADTQYF. In nucleotides, the CDR3 is TGCAGTGCTCCGACTAGTTCGGCAGATACGCAGTATTTT.

V and J are TRBV3-1 and TRBJ1-4; D possibly corresponds to TRBD1 (6 bases). From germline, CDR1 is LGHDT and CDR2 YNNKEL (reference sequence). Deletions cut 3 bases from V and 5 bases from J, with 10 bases between. The CDR3 is made up of 14 amino acids. The CDR3 nucleotides read TGTGCCAGCAGCCAGACAGGCGGGAATGAAAAACTGTTTTTT. Residues: CASSQTGGNEKLFF.

This chain links TRBV2 with TRBJ2-7; 9 bases line up with TRBD1. The trim removed 7 bases at V and 3 bases at J, leaving 7 bases unmatched. This CDR3 comprises 14 residues. CDR1 and CDR2 from the germline V gene are SNHLY and FYNNEI. CDR3 amino acids: CASNPDRGVYEQYV. In DNA, the CDR3 is TGTGCCAGCAATCCGGACAGGGGAGTCTACGAGCAGTACGTC.

This clonotype was seen a few times. The V call is TRBV29-1, the J call TRBJ2-7; 7 bases map to TRBD1. This CDR3 is built from 15 residues. Germline loops: CDR1 SQVTM, CDR2 ANQGSEA. V lost 1 base and J lost 0; bases outside the gene matches: 6. The CDR3 DNA sequence: TGCAGCGTTGAAGCTCTGGGACAGAGCTCCTACGAGCAGTACTTC. Translated, it gives CSVEALGQSSYEQYF.

The chain is built from TRBV10-1 and TRBJ2-1; 9 bases map to TRBD2. In germline, CDR1 is WNHNN, CDR2 SYGVQD (reference sequence). The CDR3 has 15 amino acids. Unmatched junction bases numbered 5, after V lost 3 bases and J lost 5 bases. This CDR3 reads CASSDGGGAHNEQFF. In DNA form, the CDR3 reads TGCGCCAGCAGTGATGGCGGGGGGGCCCACAATGAGCAGTTCTTC.

In this sample, this clonotype turned up a few times. This rearrangement joins TRBV7-8 to TRBJ2-4; D perhaps matches TRBD1 (5 bases). From germline, CDR1 is SGHVS and CDR2 FQNEAQ. The CDR3 loop spans 16 amino acids. The ends were cut back, 5 bases at V and 1 base at J, with 15 bases in the middle. CDR3 DNA: TGTGCCAGCAGCAAATCCAGGGATTTGGCCAAAAACATTCAGTACTTC. It translates to CASSKSRDLAKNIQYF.

The chain has TRBV20-1 and TRBJ1-2; the match to TRBD1 covers 9 bases. The CDR3 runs 17 residues. Trimming removed 1 base from V and 4 bases from J; junction bases left unmatched: 13. The germline V gene has CDR1 DFQATT and CDR2 SNEGSKA (reference sequence). The CDR3 spells CSARGPGQGYAVYGYTF. The CDR3 nucleotides read TGCAGTGCTAGAGGCCCCGGACAGGGGTATGCGGTCTATGGCTACACCTTC.

This clonotype was seen repeatedly, ten times or more. The chain combines TRBV5-1 with TRBJ2-3, with 14 bases identical to TRBD2. The V and J ends lost 4 bases and 2 bases, in that order; junction bases with no gene match: 3. Per germline, CDR1 SGHRS and CDR2 YFSETQ. The CDR3 is made up of 16 amino acids. The CDR3 coding sequence is TGCGCCAGCAGCCCGGGACTAGCGGGGGCCACAGATACGCAGTATTTT. Amino acid sequence: CASSPGLAGATDTQYF.

This clonotype turned up a few times. The chain recombines TRBV6-5 with TRBJ2-2; tentatively, D is TRBD1 (6 bases). This CDR3 region has 14 residues. CDR1 MNHEY and CDR2 SVGAGI come from the germline V gene. Between the trimmed V and J ends, which lost 0 bases and 6 bases, there was a span of 8 bases. CDR3: CASSYSGGSGELFF. CDR3 DNA: TGTGCCAGCAGTTACTCTGGGGGCTCCGGGGAGCTGTTTTTT.

This chain links TRBV4-3 with TRBJ2-3; tentatively, D is TRBD2 (6 bases). Germline loops: CDR1 LGHNA, CDR2 YSLEER. CDR3 length: 16 amino acids. The V end lost 1 base, the J end lost 5 bases, and 16 bases lay between the germline ends. CDR3 residues: CASSQAWRGQGDTQYF. The CDR3 DNA follows: TGCGCCAGCAGCCAAGCTTGGCGGGGTCAGGGAGATACGCAGTATTTT.

In this sample, this clonotype turned up a few times. This rearrangement joins TRBV21-1 to TRBJ2-7; the D call TRBD1 from the table was never checked on the DNA. TRBV21-1 is noted as a pseudogene. This CDR3 is 15 amino acids long. Here the CDR3 DNA reads TGTGCCAGCAGCAAAACGGGGACAGGGGCTTCCGAGCAGTACTTC. Its protein is CASSKTGTGASEQYF.

The V gene is TRBV7-9, the J gene TRBJ2-1; D gene ambiguous. V shed 4 bases and J shed 7 bases, with 11 bases lying between them. The germline gives CDR1 SEHNR, CDR2 FQNEAQ (reference sequence). The CDR3 extends over 13 amino acids. The CDR3 region is CASSSQPQNEQFF. The CDR3 nucleotides read TGTGCCAGCAGCTCCCAGCCCCAGAATGAGCAGTTCTTC.

This clonotype has only a few counts. This chain links TRBV7-8 with TRBJ1-1; D might be TRBD1 (6 bases). The CDR3 has 13 residues. Deletions cut 5 bases from V and 9 bases from J, with 16 bases between. CDR1 and CDR2 (germline): SGHVS, FQNEAQ. This chain's CDR3 is CASSPRGRDQAFF. The CDR3 region has the DNA TGTGCCAGCAGCCCCAGGGGACGGGACCAAGCTTTCTTT.

There are many counts of this clonotype. The chain employs TRBV7-2 and TRBJ1-1, with D perhaps TRBD1 (5 bases). V dropped 6 bases and J dropped 1 base, with 9 bases sitting between them. Germline assignment: CDR1 SGHTA and CDR2 FQGNSA. The CDR3 spans 13 residues. The CDR3 spells CASSFQGNTEAFF. The CDR3 DNA reads TGTGCCAGCAGTTTTCAGGGGAACACTGAAGCTTTCTTT.

The rearrangement joins TRBV12-3 or TRBV12-4 to TRBJ2-3, with 10 bases fitting TRBD2. The CDR3 contains 16 residues. The ends lost 4 bases at V and 1 base at J; junction bases unmatched: 5. CDR3 sequence: CASSSGLAGGTDTQYF. CDR3 nucleotide sequence: TGTGCCAGCAGTTCGGGGCTAGCGGGGGGCACAGATACGCAGTATTTT.